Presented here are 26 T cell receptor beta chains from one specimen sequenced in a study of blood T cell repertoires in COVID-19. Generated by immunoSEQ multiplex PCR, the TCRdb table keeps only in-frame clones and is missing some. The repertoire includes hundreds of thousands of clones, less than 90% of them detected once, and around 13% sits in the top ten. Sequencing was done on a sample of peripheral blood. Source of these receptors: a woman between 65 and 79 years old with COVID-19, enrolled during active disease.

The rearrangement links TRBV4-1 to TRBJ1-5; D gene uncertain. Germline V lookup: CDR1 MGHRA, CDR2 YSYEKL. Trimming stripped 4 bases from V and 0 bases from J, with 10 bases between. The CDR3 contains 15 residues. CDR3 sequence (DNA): TGCGCCAGCAGCCGAGGGCCGTATAGCAATCAGCCCCAGCATTTT. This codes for CASSRGPYSNQPQHF.

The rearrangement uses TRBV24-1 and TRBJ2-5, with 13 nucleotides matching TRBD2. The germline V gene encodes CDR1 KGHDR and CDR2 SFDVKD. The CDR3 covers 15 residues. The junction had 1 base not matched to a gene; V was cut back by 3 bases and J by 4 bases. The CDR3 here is CATSDRLAGGETQYF. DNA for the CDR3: TGTGCCACCAGTGATCGACTAGCGGGGGGAGAGACCCAGTACTTC.

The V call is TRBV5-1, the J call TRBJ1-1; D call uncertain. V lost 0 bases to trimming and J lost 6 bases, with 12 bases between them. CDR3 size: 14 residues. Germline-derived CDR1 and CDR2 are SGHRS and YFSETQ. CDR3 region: CASSLVGRAPEAFF. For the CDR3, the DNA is TGCGCCAGCAGCTTGGTGGGCAGAGCTCCTGAAGCTTTCTTT.

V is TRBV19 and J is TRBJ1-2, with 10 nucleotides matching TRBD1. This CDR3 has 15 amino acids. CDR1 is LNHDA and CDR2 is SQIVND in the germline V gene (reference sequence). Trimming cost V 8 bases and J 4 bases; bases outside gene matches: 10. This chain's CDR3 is CASAYPGTGVYGYTF. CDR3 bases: TGTGCCAGTGCCTACCCCGGGACAGGGGTCTATGGCTACACCTTC.

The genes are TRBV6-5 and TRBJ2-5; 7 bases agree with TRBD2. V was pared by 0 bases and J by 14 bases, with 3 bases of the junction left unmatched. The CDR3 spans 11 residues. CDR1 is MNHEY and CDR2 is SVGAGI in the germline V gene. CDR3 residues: CASSYSGGLYF. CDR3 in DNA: TGTGCCAGCAGTTACTCGGGGGGACTATACTTC.

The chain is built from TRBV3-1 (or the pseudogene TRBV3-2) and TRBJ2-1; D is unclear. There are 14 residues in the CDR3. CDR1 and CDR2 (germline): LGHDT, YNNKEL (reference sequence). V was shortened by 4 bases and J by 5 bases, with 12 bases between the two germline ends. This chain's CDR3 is CASSRFAADNEQFF. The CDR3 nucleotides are TGTGCCAGCAGCCGGTTCGCGGCGGACAATGAGCAGTTCTTC.

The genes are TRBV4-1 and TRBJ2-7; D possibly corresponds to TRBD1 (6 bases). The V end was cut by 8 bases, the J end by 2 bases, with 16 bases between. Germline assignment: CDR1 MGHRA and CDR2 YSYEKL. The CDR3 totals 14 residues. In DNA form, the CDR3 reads TGCGCCAGCGTACCGGGCCCAGGGGCCTACGAGCAGTACTTC. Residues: CASVPGPGAYEQYF.

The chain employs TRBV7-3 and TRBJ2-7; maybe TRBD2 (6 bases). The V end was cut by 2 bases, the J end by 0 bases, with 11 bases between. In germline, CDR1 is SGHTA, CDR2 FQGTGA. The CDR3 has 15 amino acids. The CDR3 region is CASSLDAGSSYEQYF. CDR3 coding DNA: TGTGCCAGCAGCTTAGATGCGGGGAGCTCCTACGAGCAGTACTTC.

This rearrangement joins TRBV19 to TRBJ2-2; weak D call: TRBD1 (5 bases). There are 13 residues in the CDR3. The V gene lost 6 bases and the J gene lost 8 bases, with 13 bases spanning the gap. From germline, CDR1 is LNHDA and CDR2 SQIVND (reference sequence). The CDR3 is CASRKTVRGELFF. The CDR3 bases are TGTGCCAGTAGGAAGACAGTTCGGGGGGAGCTGTTTTTT.

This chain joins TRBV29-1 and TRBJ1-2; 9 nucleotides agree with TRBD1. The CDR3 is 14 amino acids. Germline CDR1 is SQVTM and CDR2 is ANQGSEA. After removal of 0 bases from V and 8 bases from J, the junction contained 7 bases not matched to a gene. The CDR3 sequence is CSVEDRGQGFGYTF. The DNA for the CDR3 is TGCAGCGTTGAAGATCGGGGACAGGGTTTCGGCTACACCTTC.

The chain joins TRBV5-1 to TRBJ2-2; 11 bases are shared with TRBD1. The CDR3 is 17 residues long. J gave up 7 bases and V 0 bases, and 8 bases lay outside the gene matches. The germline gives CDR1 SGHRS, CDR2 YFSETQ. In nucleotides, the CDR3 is TGCGCCAGCAGCTTGGGCCCCGGACAGGGGGCTGGCGGGGAGCTGTTTTTT. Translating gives CASSLGPGQGAGGELFF.

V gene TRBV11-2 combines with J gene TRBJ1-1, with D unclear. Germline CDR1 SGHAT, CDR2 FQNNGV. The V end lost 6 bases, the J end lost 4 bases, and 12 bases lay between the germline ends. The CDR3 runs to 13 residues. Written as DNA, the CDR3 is TGTGCCAGCAGTTGGACTGTTTTCACTGAAGCTTTCTTT. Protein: CASSWTVFTEAFF.

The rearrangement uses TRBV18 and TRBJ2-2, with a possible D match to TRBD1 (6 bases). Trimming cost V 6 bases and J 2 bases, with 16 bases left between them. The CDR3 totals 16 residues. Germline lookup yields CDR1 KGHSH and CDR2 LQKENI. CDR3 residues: CASSLGQPSNTGELFF. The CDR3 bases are TGTGCCAGCTCCCTCGGACAGCCCTCTAACACCGGGGAGCTGTTTTTT. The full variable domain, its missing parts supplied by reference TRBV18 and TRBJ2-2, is NAGVMQNPRHLVRRRGQEARLRCSPMKGHSHVYWYRQLPEEGLKFMVYLQKENIIDESGMPKERFSAEFPKEGPSILRIQQVVRGDSAAYFCASSLGQPSNTGELFFGEGSRLTVL.

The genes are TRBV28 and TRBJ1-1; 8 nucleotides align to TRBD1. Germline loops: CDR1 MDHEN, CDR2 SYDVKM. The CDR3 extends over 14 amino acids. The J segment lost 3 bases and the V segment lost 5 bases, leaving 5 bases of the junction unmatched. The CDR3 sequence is CASSRQGKDTEAFF. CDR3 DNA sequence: TGTGCCAGCAGTCGACAGGGGAAGGACACTGAAGCTTTCTTT. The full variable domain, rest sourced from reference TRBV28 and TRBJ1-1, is DVKVTQSSRYLVKRTGEKVFLECVQDMDHENMFWYRQDPGLGLRLIYFSYDVKMKEKGDIPEGYSVSREKKERFSLILESASTNQTSMYLCASSRQGKDTEAFFGQGTRLTVV.

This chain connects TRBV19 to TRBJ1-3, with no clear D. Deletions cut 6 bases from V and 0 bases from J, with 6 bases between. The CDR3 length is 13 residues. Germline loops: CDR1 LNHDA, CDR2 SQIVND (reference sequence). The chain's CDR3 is CASRQLSGNTIYF. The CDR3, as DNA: TGTGCCAGTAGGCAACTCTCTGGAAACACCATATATTTT.

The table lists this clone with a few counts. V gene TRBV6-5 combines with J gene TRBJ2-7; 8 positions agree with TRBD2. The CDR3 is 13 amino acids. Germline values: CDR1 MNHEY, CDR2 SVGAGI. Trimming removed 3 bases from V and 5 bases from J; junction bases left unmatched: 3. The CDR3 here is CASSYSGAHEQYF. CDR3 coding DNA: TGTGCCAGCAGTTATAGCGGGGCCCACGAGCAGTACTTC.

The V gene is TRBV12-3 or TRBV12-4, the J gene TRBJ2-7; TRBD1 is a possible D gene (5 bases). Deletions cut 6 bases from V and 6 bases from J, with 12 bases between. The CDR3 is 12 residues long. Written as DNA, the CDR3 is TGTGCCAGCAGCCTCAAGGGGATCGAGCAGTACTTC. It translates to CASSLKGIEQYF.

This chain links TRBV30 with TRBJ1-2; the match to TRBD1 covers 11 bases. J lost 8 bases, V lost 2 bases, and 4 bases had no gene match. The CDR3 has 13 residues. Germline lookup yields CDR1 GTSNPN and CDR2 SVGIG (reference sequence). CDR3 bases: TGTGCCTGGAGTCAGGGACAGGGGGAAGGCTACACCTTC. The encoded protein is CAWSQGQGEGYTF.

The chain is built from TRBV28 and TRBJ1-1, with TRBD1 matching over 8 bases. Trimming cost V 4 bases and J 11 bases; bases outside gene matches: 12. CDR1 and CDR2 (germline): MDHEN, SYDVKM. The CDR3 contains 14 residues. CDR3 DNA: TGTGCCAGCAGTTCCCCCGGACAGGGAAAAACGGCTTTCTTT. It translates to CASSSPGQGKTAFF.

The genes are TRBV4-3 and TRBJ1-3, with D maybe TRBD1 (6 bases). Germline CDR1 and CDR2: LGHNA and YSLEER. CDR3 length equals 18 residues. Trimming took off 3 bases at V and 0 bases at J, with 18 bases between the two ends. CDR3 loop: CASSQARSTGSSGNTIYF. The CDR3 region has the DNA TGCGCCAGCAGCCAGGCAAGATCTACAGGGAGCTCTGGAAACACCATATATTTT.

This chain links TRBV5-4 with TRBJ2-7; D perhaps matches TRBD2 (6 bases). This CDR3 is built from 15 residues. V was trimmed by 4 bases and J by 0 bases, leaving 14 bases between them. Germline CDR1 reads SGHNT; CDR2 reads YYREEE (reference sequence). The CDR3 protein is CASSPPGLASYEQYF. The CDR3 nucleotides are TGTGCCAGCAGCCCACCGGGACTGGCCTCCTACGAGCAGTACTTC.

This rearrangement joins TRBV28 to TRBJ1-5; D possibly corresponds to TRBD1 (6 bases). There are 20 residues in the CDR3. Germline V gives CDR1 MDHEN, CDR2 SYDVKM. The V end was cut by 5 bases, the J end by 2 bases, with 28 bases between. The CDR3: CASSPAPTREGGWGNQPQHF. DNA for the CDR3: TGTGCCAGCAGTCCCGCCCCAACAAGGGAGGGGGGCTGGGGCAATCAGCCCCAGCATTTT.

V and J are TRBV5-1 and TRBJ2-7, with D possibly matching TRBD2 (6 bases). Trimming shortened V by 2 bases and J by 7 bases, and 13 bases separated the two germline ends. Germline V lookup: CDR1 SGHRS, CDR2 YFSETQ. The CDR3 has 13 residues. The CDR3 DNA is TGCGCCAGCAGCTTACCTCAGGCGGGGGAGCAGTACTTC. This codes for CASSLPQAGEQYF. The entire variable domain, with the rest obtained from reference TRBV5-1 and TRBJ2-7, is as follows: KAGVTQTPRYLIKTRGQQVTLSCSPISGHRSVSWYQQTPGQGLQFLFEYFSETQRNKGNFPGRFSGRQFSNSRSEMNVSTLELGDSALYLCASSLPQAGEQYFGPGTRLTVT.

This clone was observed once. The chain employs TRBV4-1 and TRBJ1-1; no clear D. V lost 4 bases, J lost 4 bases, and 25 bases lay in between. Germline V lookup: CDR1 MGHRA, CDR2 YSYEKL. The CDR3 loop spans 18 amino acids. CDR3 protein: CASSRNHGLLHDVTEAFF. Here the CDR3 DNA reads TGCGCCAGCAGCCGTAACCATGGGCTCCTACATGATGTCACTGAAGCTTTCTTT.

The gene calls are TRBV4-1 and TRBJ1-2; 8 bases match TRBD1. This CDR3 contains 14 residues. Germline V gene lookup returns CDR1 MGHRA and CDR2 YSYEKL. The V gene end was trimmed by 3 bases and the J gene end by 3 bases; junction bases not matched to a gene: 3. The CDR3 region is CASSHGQGDYGYTF. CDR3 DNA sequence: TGCGCCAGCAGCCATGGACAGGGTGACTATGGCTACACCTTC.

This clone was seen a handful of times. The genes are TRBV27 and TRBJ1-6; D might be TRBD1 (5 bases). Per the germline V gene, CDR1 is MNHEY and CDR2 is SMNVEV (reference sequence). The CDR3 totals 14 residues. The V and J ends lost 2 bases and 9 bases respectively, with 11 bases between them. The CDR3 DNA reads TGTGCCAGCAGTTTACGCGGGGCGGGTTCACCCCTCCACTTT. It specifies CASSLRGAGSPLHF.